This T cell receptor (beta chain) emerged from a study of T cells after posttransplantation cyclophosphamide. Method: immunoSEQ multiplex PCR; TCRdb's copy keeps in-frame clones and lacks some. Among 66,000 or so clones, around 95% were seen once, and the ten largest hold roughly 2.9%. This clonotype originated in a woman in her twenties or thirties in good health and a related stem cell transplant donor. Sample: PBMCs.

In DNA form, the CDR3 reads TGTGCCAGCAGCTTAGAGGTGAACACTGAAGCTTTCTTT. Its translation: CASSLEVNTEAFF. The chain recombines TRBV7-2 with TRBJ1-1; D not certain. The CDR3 has 13 residues. V lost 1 base and J 0 bases, leaving 3 bases between the germline ends. Per the germline V gene, CDR1 is SGHTA and CDR2 is FQGNSA.